This is a list of T cell receptor beta chains from one sample in a study of pediatric ulcerative colitis. The protocol was immunoSEQ multiplex PCR, while the TCRdb copy is restricted to in-frame clones and leaves out a portion. The sample lists around 14,000 clones; more than 80% were seen once. The sample comprised blood. The receptor source for this set is a boy aged 5-17 years with moderate ulcerative colitis. Each CDR3 is given with its conserved first and last residue. Fields, in order: CDR3 DNA, CDR3 protein, D gene, CDR3 length, clone size, J gene, V gene. A D gene is named only where the DNA matches it firmly. Clone sizes are given selectively: once, few, many, or a class where the clone is expanded.

DNA: TGCGCCAGCAGCCAAGATGGGAGGGTGGGGACTGAAGCTTTCTTT
CDR3: CASSQDGRVGTEAFF
D: .
length: 15
size: .
J: TRBJ1-1
V: TRBV4-1

DNA: TGTGCCAGCAGCCCAGACGGGGGGAGCTACAATGAGCAGTTCTTC
CDR3: CASSPDGGSYNEQFF
D: TRBD2
length: 15
size: .
J: TRBJ2-1
V: TRBV7-2

DNA: TGTGCCAGCAGCTTAGACCTCGTTAATGAGCAGTTCTTC
CDR3: CASSLDLVNEQFF
D: .
length: 13
size: .
J: TRBJ2-1
V: TRBV11-3

DNA: TGTGCCAGCAGTGCCGTTTCGGCGGACAATCAGCCCCAGCATTTT
CDR3: CASSAVSADNQPQHF
D: .
length: 15
size: .
J: TRBJ1-5
V: TRBV2

DNA: TGCGCCAGCAGCCAAGAGATCGACTACGAGCAGTACTTC
CDR3: CASSQEIDYEQYF
D: .
length: 13
size: .
J: TRBJ2-7
V: TRBV4-3

DNA: TGCGCCAGCAGCCAGCCCCCTCCGATAGGGGCCGAGCAGTACTTC
CDR3: CASSQPPPIGAEQYF
D: .
length: 15
size: .
J: TRBJ2-7
V: TRBV4-1

DNA: TGTGCCAGCAGCTCCATCACAGGGGGCAACTACGAGCAGTACTTC
CDR3: CASSSITGGNYEQYF
D: TRBD1
length: 15
size: .
J: TRBJ2-7
V: TRBV7-6

DNA: TGTGCCAGCATAGCTGGGGAAGAGCAGTACTTC
CDR3: CASIAGEEQYF
D: .
length: 11
size: .
J: TRBJ2-7
V: TRBV5-6

DNA: TGCGCCAGCAGCCAAGAGGCGGCAGGGCCAAAGGAGACCCAGTACTTC
CDR3: CASSQEAAGPKETQYF
D: .
length: 16
size: once
J: TRBJ2-5
V: TRBV4-1

DNA: TGCGCCAGCAGCTTACAGGGGAGCTCCTACGAGCAGTACTTC
CDR3: CASSLQGSSYEQYF
D: TRBD1
length: 14
size: .
J: TRBJ2-7
V: TRBV5-1

DNA: TGTGCCAGTAGTAGGGGGGGACTAGCGGTTTACGAGCAGTACTTC
CDR3: CASSRGGLAVYEQYF
D: TRBD2
length: 15
size: .
J: TRBJ2-7
V: TRBV19

DNA: TGTGCCAGCAGTGGGGATTGGGAGCAGTACTTC
CDR3: CASSGDWEQYF
D: .
length: 11
size: .
J: TRBJ2-7
V: TRBV6-5

DNA: TGTGCCAGCAGCTTAGAAGATATGCAGACCCAGTACTTC
CDR3: CASSLEDMQTQYF
D: .
length: 13
size: .
J: TRBJ2-5
V: TRBV7-2

DNA: TGCGCCAGCAGCCAAGTGGGACTAGCGGGCGGCAATGAGCAGTTCTTC
CDR3: CASSQVGLAGGNEQFF
D: TRBD2
length: 16
size: .
J: TRBJ2-1
V: TRBV4-1

DNA: TGTGCTAGTGGTTTGGCCGCGGGAGGGCAGTTCTTC
CDR3: CASGLAAGGQFF
D: TRBD2
length: 12
size: .
J: TRBJ2-1
V: TRBV12-5

DNA: TGTGCCAGCAGTGAACAGGGGGCGGACGCCTACGAGCAGTACTTC
CDR3: CASSEQGADAYEQYF
D: TRBD1
length: 15
size: .
J: TRBJ2-7
V: TRBV2

DNA: TGTGCCAGCACCCCCGGGGGGACAGGGGGCTTTGAGCAGTTCTTC
CDR3: CASTPGGTGGFEQFF
D: TRBD1
length: 15
size: .
J: TRBJ2-1
V: TRBV7-2

DNA: TGCGCCATCTCACGCCCGGGGAGGGCCCACAATGAGCAGTTCTTC
CDR3: CAISRPGRAHNEQFF
D: TRBD2
length: 15
size: .
J: TRBJ2-1
V: TRBV10-2

DNA: TGTGCCAGCAGTGACTGGGGGGCCGATGGACCAGATACGCAGTATTTT
CDR3: CASSDWGADGPDTQYF
D: .
length: 16
size: .
J: TRBJ2-3
V: TRBV2

DNA: TGTGCCAGTATTAGTTCCGGAAGCTCCTATAATTCACCCCTCCACTTT
CDR3: CASISSGSSYNSPLHF
D: .
length: 16
size: once
J: TRBJ1-6
V: TRBV19

DNA: TGTGCCATCAGTGAGAATGGTCAGCTAAACACAGATACGCAGTATTTT
CDR3: CAISENGQLNTDTQYF
D: .
length: 16
size: .
J: TRBJ2-3
V: TRBV10-3

DNA: TGTGCCAGCAGTTTGACGATTAGGGAAAAACTGTTTTTT
CDR3: CASSLTIREKLFF
D: .
length: 13
size: few
J: TRBJ1-4
V: TRBV28

DNA: TGTGCCATCAGTGAGTCCGGGGGGAACACTGAAGCTTTCTTT
CDR3: CAISESGGNTEAFF
D: .
length: 14
size: .
J: TRBJ1-1
V: TRBV10-3

DNA: TGCGCCAGCAGCCAAGCGGCGCGGGGGGGCGATGAGCAGTTCTTC
CDR3: CASSQAARGGDEQFF
D: TRBD2
length: 15
size: .
J: TRBJ2-1
V: TRBV4-3

DNA: TGTGCCAGCAGCCAAGATCGAGCGAACACTGAAGCTTTCTTT
CDR3: CASSQDRANTEAFF
D: .
length: 14
size: .
J: TRBJ1-1
V: TRBV14

DNA: TGTGCCAGCAGCCCCGGGACAGGGGAGAGGCCCCAGCATTTT
CDR3: CASSPGTGERPQHF
D: TRBD1
length: 14
size: .
J: TRBJ1-5
V: TRBV7-2

DNA: TGTGCCAGCAGTTACTCGAGGACCTCCTACGAGCAGTACTTC
CDR3: CASSYSRTSYEQYF
D: .
length: 14
size: .
J: TRBJ2-7
V: TRBV6-6